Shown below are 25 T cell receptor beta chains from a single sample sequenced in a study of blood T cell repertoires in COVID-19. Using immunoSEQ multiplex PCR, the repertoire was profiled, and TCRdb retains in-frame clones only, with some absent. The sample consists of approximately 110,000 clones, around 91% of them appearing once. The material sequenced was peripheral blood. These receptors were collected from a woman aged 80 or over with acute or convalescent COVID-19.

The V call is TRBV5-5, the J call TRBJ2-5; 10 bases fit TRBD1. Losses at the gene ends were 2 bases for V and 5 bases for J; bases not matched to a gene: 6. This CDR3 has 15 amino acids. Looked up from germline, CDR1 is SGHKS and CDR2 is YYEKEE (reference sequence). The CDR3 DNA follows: TGTGCCAGCAGCTTCCGACAGGGGGCTTTGGAGACCCAGTACTTC. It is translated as CASSFRQGALETQYF.

The DNA of the CDR3 is TGTGCCAGCAGCGCGCAGGGTGGGGTTTACAATGAGCAGTTCTTC. Translation: CASSAQGGVYNEQFF. The gene calls are TRBV9 and TRBJ2-1; maybe TRBD1 (5 bases). CDR3 length: 15 residues. The germline CDR1 and CDR2 sequences are SGDLS and YYNGEE. Trimming cost V 3 bases and J 4 bases, with 14 bases left between them.

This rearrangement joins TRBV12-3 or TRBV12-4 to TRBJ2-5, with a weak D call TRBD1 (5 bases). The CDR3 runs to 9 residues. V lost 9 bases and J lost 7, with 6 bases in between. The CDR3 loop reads CASRGTQYF. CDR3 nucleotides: TGTGCCAGTAGGGGGACCCAGTACTTC.

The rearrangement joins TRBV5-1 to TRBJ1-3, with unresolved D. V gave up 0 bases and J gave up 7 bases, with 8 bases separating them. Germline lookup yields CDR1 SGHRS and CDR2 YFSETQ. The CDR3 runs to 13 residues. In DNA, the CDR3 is TGCGCCAGCAGCTTGGGAGAACGGAACACCATATATTTT. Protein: CASSLGERNTIYF.

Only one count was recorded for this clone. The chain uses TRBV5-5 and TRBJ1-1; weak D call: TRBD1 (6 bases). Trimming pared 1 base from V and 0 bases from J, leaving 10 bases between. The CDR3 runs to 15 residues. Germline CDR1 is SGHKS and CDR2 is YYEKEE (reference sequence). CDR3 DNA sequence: TGTGCCAGCAGCTTGTTTAGGGGGTTGAACACTGAAGCTTTCTTT. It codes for CASSLFRGLNTEAFF. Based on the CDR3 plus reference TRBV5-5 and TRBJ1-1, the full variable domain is DAGVTQSPTHLIKTRGQQVTLRCSPISGHKSVSWYQQVLGQGPQFIFQYYEKEERGRGNFPDRFSARQFPNYSSELNVNALLLGDSALYLCASSLFRGLNTEAFFGQGTRLTVV.

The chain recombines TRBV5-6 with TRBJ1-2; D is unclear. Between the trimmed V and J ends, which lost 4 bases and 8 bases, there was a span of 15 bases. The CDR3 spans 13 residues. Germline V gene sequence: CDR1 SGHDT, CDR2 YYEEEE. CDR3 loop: CASSPPGTWGYTF. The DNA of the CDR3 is TGTGCCAGCAGCCCACCCGGTACGTGGGGCTACACCTTC.

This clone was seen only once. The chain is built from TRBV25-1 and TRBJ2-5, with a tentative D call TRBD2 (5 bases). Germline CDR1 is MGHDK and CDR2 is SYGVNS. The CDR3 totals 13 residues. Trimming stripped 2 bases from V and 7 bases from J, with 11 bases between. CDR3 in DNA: TGTGCCAGCAGTGAAGTCGTACGGGGGACCCAGTACTTC. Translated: CASSEVVRGTQYF. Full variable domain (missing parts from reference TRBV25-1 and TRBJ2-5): EADIYQTPRYLVIGTGKKITLECSQTMGHDKMYWYQQDPGMELHLIHYSYGVNSTEKGDLSSESTVSRIRTEHFPLTLESARPSHTSQYLCASSEVVRGTQYFGPGTRLLVL.

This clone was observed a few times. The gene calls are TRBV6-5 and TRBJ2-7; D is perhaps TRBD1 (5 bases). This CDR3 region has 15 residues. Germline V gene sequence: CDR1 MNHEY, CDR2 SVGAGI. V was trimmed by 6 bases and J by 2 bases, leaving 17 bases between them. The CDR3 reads CASSNDQGQTYEQYF. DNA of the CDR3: TGTGCCAGCAGCAACGACCAGGGCCAGACCTACGAGCAGTACTTC.

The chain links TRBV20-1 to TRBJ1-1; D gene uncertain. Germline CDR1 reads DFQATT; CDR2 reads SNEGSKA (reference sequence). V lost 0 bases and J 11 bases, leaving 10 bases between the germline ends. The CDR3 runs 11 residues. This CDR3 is CSARDHPGAFF. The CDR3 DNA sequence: TGCAGTGCTAGAGATCACCCGGGGGCTTTCTTT.

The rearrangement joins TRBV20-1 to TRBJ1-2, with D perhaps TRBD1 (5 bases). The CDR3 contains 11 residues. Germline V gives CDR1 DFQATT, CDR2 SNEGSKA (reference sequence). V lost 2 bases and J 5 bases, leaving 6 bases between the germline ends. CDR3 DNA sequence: TGCAGTGCTAGATCAGGGTATGGCTACACCTTC. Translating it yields CSARSGYGYTF.

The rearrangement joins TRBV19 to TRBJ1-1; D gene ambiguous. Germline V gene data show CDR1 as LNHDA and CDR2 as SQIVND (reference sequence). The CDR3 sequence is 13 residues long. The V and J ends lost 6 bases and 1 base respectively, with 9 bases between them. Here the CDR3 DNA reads TGTGCCAGTAGCCTCGGTCCGAACACTGAAGCTTTCTTT. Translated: CASSLGPNTEAFF.

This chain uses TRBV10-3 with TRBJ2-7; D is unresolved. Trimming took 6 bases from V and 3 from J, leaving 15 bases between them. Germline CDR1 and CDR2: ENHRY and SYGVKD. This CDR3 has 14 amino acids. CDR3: CAISPRGSDYEQYF. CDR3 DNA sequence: TGTGCCATCAGCCCGCGAGGAAGCGACTACGAGCAGTACTTC.

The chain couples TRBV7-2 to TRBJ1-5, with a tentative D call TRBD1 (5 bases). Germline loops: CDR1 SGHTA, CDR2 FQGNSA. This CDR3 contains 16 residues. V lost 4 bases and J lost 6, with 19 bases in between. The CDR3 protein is CASSYPGSGYAQPQHF. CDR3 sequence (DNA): TGTGCCAGCAGCTACCCCGGTTCAGGGTACGCTCAGCCCCAGCATTTT.

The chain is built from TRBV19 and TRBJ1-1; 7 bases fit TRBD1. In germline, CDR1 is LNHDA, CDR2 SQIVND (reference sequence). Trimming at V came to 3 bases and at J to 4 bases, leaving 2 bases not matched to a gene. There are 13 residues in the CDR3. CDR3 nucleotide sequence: TGTGCCAGTAGTATCCCAGGGGGCACTGAAGCTTTCTTT. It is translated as CASSIPGGTEAFF.

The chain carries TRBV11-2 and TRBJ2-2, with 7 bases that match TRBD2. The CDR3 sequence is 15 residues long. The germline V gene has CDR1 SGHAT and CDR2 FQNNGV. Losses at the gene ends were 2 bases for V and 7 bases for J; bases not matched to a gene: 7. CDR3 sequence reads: CASSLQGLRVGELFF. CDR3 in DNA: TGTGCCAGCAGCTTACAGGGACTACGGGTCGGGGAGCTGTTTTTT.

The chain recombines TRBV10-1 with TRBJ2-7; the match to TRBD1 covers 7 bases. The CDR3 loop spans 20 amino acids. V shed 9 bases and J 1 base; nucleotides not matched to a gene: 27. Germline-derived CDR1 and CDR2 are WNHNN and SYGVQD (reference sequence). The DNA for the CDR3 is TGCGCCAGACCAGCAGTTGGGACCCGGGACAGTCTTTCAACTTCCTACGAGCAGTACTTC. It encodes CARPAVGTRDSLSTSYEQYF.

In DNA, the CDR3 is TGTGCCAGCAGTTACCTTGCGGCCTCCGAAGCTTTCTTT. This translates into CASSYLAASEAFF. The chain recombines TRBV6-6 with TRBJ1-1; D is unresolved. The germline gives CDR1 MNHNY, CDR2 SVGAGI (reference sequence). This CDR3 is built from 13 residues. Trimming removed 2 bases from V and 8 bases from J, with 12 bases in between.

The CDR3 reads CASSPTGTGSWYEQYF. CDR3 coding DNA: TGCGCCAGCAGCCCTACCGGGACAGGGTCTTGGTACGAGCAGTACTTC. V gene TRBV4-3 combines with J gene TRBJ2-7; TRBD1 matches 9 bases. Germline-derived CDR1 and CDR2 are LGHNA and YSLEER. The CDR3 loop spans 16 amino acids. The J segment lost 4 bases and the V segment lost 4 bases, leaving 11 bases of the junction unmatched.

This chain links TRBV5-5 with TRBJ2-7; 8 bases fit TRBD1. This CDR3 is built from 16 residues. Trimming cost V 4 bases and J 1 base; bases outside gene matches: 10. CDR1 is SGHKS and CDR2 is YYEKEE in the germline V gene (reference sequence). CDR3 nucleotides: TGTGCCAGCAGCGTGACCCGGGACAGGCCTTCCTACGAGCAGTACTTC. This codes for CASSVTRDRPSYEQYF.

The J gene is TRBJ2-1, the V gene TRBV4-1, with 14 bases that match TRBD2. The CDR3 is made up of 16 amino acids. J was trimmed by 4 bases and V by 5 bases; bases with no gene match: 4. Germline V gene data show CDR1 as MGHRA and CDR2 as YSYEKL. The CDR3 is CASSTRLAGGYNEQFF. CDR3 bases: TGCGCCAGCAGCACCCGACTAGCGGGGGGGTACAATGAGCAGTTCTTC.

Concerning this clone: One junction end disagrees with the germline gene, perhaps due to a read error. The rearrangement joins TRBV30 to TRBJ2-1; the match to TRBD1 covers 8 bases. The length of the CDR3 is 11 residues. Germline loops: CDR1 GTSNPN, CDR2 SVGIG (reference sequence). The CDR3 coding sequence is TGTGCCAGAACGGACAGGGCGAGGTGTGTCTTC. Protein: CARTDRARCVF. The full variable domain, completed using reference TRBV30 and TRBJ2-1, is SQTIHQWPATLVQPVGSPLSLECTVEGTSNPNLYWYRQAAGRGLQLLFYSVGIGQISSEVPQNLSASRPQDRQFILSSKKLLLSDSGFYLCARTDRARCVFGPGTRLTVL.

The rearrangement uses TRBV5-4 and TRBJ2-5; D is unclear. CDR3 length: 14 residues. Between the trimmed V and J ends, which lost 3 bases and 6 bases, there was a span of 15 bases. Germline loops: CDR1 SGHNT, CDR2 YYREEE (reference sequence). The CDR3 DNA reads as TGTGCCAGCAGCTCGAACCAGGCCGACAAGACCCAGTACTTC. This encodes CASSSNQADKTQYF.

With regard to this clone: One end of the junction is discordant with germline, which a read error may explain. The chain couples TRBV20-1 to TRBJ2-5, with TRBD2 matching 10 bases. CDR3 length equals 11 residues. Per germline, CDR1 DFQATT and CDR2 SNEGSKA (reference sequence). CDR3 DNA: TGCAGTGCTCTCGGACTAGCGGTCATGAACTTC. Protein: CSALGLAVMNF.

CDR3 region: CASGPLGTSGGLTQYF. The DNA for the CDR3 is TGTGCCAGCGGACCCCTAGGGACTAGCGGGGGGTTGACCCAGTACTTC. The rearrangement joins TRBV2 to TRBJ2-5; TRBD2 matches at 15 bases. The J segment lost 7 bases and the V segment lost 8 bases, leaving 11 bases of the junction unmatched. Germline V gene lookup returns CDR1 SNHLY and CDR2 FYNNEI. The CDR3 is 16 residues long.

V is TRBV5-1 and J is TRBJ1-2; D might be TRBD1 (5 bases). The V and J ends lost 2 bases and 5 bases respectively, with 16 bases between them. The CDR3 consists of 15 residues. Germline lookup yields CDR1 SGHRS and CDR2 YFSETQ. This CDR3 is CASSLTGLPPYGYTF. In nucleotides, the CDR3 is TGCGCCAGCAGCTTAACAGGTCTTCCTCCGTATGGCTACACCTTC.